The T cell receptor (beta chain) under discussion was sequenced for a study of T cells in Graves' hyperthyroidism and ophthalmopathy. The study's findings and limits: Separation of ophthalmopathy from stable hyperthyroidism was achieved by a 13 V-J model.

The source material, RNA transcripts, was used to amplify TCR beta CDR3 regions. HTBI primers were used for first-round RT-PCR of the TCR CDR3. TCRdb ran MiXCR on the multiplex PCR reads and lists one entry per CDR3 protein. The table lists approximately 640,000 distinct CDR3 sequences, 15% to 20% of them singletons. Comments on this clonotype: What it binds is unknown. A read error may be the cause here, since a much bigger clone is one base away.

Germline values: CDR1 SNHLY, CDR2 FYNNEI. The CDR3 is 12 amino acids. The rearrangement joins TRBV2 to TRBJ2-2, with D maybe TRBD2 (5 bases). This TCR derives from a woman aged 25 to 39 with Graves' hyperthyroidism. Sequencing was done on a sample of blood. The CDR3 loop is CATGLETGEPFF. The CDR3 nucleotides read TGTGCCACCGGACTGGAGACCGGGGAGCCGTTTTTT.